A selection of T cell receptor beta chains follows, all from one sample in a study of cytomegalovirus exposure and HLA in healthy donors. TCRdb's table, derived via immunoSEQ multiplex PCR, lists solely in-frame clones and lacks some. The sample lists 100,000 to 150,000 clones; about 91% were seen once. Sample: PBMCs. The source is a man aged 18 to 30 in good health and CMV-seronegative. CDR3s include the opening cysteine and the closing phenylalanine or tryptophan. The order of the fields is J gene, clone size, V gene, D gene, CDR3 DNA, CDR3 protein. A D gene is named only where the DNA matches it firmly. Size tells how often a clone was seen (once, few, many) or the class of an expanded clone, and some rows leave it out.

TRBJ1-6	few	TRBV7-2	TRBD1	TGTGCCAGCAGCTTAGCCGGACAGGGTGATTCACCCCTCCACTTT	CASSLAGQGDSPLHF
TRBJ2-1	.	TRBV29-1	.	TGCAGCGTTATGGAACTAGCCGATGAGCAGTTCTTC	CSVMELADEQFF
TRBJ1-3	.	TRBV19	.	TGTGCCAGTAGTATTAGAAAAGGAAACACCATATATTTT	CASSIRKGNTIYF
TRBJ2-1	.	TRBV29-1	.	TGCAGCGTTGGGGCTTTTAATCACAATGAGCAGTTCTTC	CSVGAFNHNEQFF
TRBJ2-7	.	TRBV28	TRBD1	TGTGCCAGCAGTCCCCCGGGACAGGGGGCCTACGAGCAGTACTTC	CASSPPGQGAYEQYF
TRBJ2-2	.	TRBV4-3	.	TGCGCCAGCAGCCAAGACCCAGGGCGCACCGGGGAGCTGTTTTTT	CASSQDPGRTGELFF
TRBJ1-4	.	TRBV19	.	TGTGCCAGTAGTATGCGTACAGGGTCAACTAATGAAAAACTGTTTTTT	CASSMRTGSTNEKLFF
TRBJ2-6	.	TRBV5-1	.	TGCGCCAGCAGCTCGGACACAAACTCTGGGGCCAACGTCCTGACTTTC	CASSSDTNSGANVLTF
TRBJ2-1	.	TRBV6-1	.	TGTGCCAGCAGTAGATACGCGACTAGTCTCGGTGAGCAGTTCTTC	CASSRYATSLGEQFF
TRBJ1-6	.	TRBV9	TRBD1	TGTGCCAGCAGCGTGACAGGGAGCTCCTATAATTCACCCCTCCACTTT	CASSVTGSSYNSPLHF
TRBJ1-6	.	TRBV7-2	.	TGTGCCAGCAGCTTATTGGACAGTAGGTCACCCCTCCACTTT	CASSLLDSRSPLHF
TRBJ2-2	.	TRBV10-1	.	TGCGCCAGCAGAGTCGGGAGGAACACCGGGGAGCTGTTTTTT	CASRVGRNTGELFF
TRBJ2-1	.	TRBV6-6	.	TGTGCCAGCAGTTACGAGGGTCTCGTGCAGTTCTTC	CASSYEGLVQFF
TRBJ1-4	.	TRBV7-9	TRBD1	TGTGCCAGCAGCAAAGGACAGGGAGATGAAAAACTGTTTTTT	CASSKGQGDEKLFF
TRBJ1-3	.	TRBV14	.	TGTGCCAGCAGCCGAGGCAGTTCTGGAAACACCATATATTTT	CASSRGSSGNTIYF
TRBJ2-1	.	TRBV14	.	TGTGCCAGCGCATCAATAGGGGGTGAGCAGTTCTTC	CASASIGGEQFF
TRBJ2-1	.	TRBV9	.	TGTGCCAGCAGCGCCGACAGTTACCACCCCTACAATGAGCAGTTCTTC	CASSADSYHPYNEQFF
TRBJ1-1	.	TRBV4-1	.	TGCGCCAGCAGCCAAGGGTGGAAGGGAGCGGCTGAAGCTTTCTTT	CASSQGWKGAAEAFF
TRBJ2-3	.	TRBV29-1	TRBD2	TGCAGCGTGCCAAGGACTAGCATGCTCACAGATACGCAGTATTTT	CSVPRTSMLTDTQYF
TRBJ1-2	.	TRBV6-5	TRBD1	TGTGCCAGCAGACCCAGGGGGCTGTTCTATGGCTACACCTTC	CASRPRGLFYGYTF
TRBJ2-7	.	TRBV6-1	TRBD1	TGTGCCAGCAGTGACCCGACAGGGGGCTTTAGTGAGCAGTACTTC	CASSDPTGGFSEQYF
TRBJ1-1	.	TRBV27	.	TGTGCCAGCAGTTTAAGGGGGGGATACAACACTGAAGCTTTCTTT	CASSLRGGYNTEAFF
TRBJ2-2	.	TRBV28	TRBD1	TGTGCCAGCAGGGGACAGGTGTCGTCCGGGGAGCTGTTTTTT	CASRGQVSSGELFF
TRBJ2-7	.	TRBV12-5	TRBD1	TGTGCTAGTGGTTTAGCCAGGGGGCCCTACGAGCAGTACTTC	CASGLARGPYEQYF
TRBJ1-1	.	TRBV7-2	.	TGTGCCAGCAGCTTTAGGGGGGGGATGAACACTGAAGCTTTCTTT	CASSFRGGMNTEAFF
TRBJ2-2	few	TRBV7-6	TRBD1	TGTGCCAGCAGCAACCGACGGACAGGGACGAACACCGGGGAGCTGTTTTTT	CASSNRRTGTNTGELFF
TRBJ2-7	few	TRBV27	.	TGTGCCAGCAGTTTCGGGTCGCGGCTCGAGCAGTACTTC	CASSFGSRLEQYF
TRBJ1-1	few	TRBV28	.	TGTGCCAGCAGTTTACGGGCGAGGGTTGAAGCTTTCTTT	CASSLRARVEAFF
TRBJ1-1	.	TRBV9	.	TGTGCCAGCAGCGTCGTTGGGGGCCGTGAAGCTTTCTTT	CASSVVGGREAFF
TRBJ1-2	.	TRBV7-9	.	TGTGCCAGCAGCTCAAACCAGGGAAACTATGGCTACACCTTC	CASSSNQGNYGYTF
TRBJ2-3	.	TRBV11-2	TRBD2	TGTGCCAGCAGCTTAGTCGGCGGGAGTGGCTCAGATACGCAGTATTTT	CASSLVGGSGSDTQYF
TRBJ1-5	.	TRBV2	.	TGTGCCAGCAGCCGCCTAGAGGGAAGCAATCAGCCCCAGCATTTT	CASSRLEGSNQPQHF
TRBJ2-7	once	TRBV18	.	TGTGCCAGCTCAATTGGACAAACATACGAGCAGTACTTC	CASSIGQTYEQYF
TRBJ2-7	once	TRBV6-5	TRBD1	TGTGCCAGCAGTTATGGGACAGGTACTTACGAGCAGTACTTC	CASSYGTGTYEQYF
TRBJ2-1	.	TRBV13	TRBD1	TGTGCCACCCCTGGGACAGTCTACAATGAGCAGTTCTTC	CATPGTVYNEQFF
TRBJ2-3	.	TRBV25-1	TRBD2	TGTGCCAGCAGTGGGGGACTAGCGGAAACACCAGATACGCAGTATTTT	CASSGGLAETPDTQYF
TRBJ2-3	.	TRBV19	TRBD2	TGTGCCAGTAGTGAAAGACTAGCGGGGGGATACACAGATACGCAGTATTTT	CASSERLAGGYTDTQYF
TRBJ2-7	.	TRBV6-5	TRBD1	TGTGCCAGCAGCTCGCGTCGACAGGGCTCCTACGAGCAGTACTTC	CASSSRRQGSYEQYF
TRBJ1-4	.	TRBV7-9	TRBD1	TGTGCCAGCAGCCATGACAGGGAAAGCGAAAAACTGTTTTTT	CASSHDRESEKLFF
TRBJ1-5	.	TRBV19	.	TGTGCCAGTAGTGAGAGGAGCATTCAGCCCCAGCATTTT	CASSERSIQPQHF
TRBJ2-2	medium-sized	TRBV4-2	TRBD2	TGTGCCAGCAGCTCTAGCGGGAGAATTAGCGGGGAGCTGTTTTTT	CASSSSGRISGELFF
TRBJ2-2	.	TRBV14	.	TGTGCCAGCAGTCCGGGATGGGATAGCGGGGAGCTGTTTTTT	CASSPGWDSGELFF
TRBJ2-3	.	TRBV27	TRBD2	TGTGCCAGCAGTTCGACTAGCGGGGGTATAGATACGCAGTATTTT	CASSSTSGGIDTQYF
TRBJ1-5	.	TRBV9	.	TGTGCCAGCAGCGTAGGCGGGGACAGCAATCAGCCCCAGCATTTT	CASSVGGDSNQPQHF
TRBJ2-7	.	TRBV11-3	TRBD1	TGTGCCAGCAGCTCACCGTGGACAGGCCCGGGCGAGCAGTACTTC	CASSSPWTGPGEQYF
TRBJ2-2	.	TRBV7-9	.	TGTGCCAGCAGCCTGTTCACCGGGGAGCTGTTTTTT	CASSLFTGELFF
TRBJ2-1	once	TRBV5-6	TRBD1	TGTGCCAGCAGCCCGGAACGGGACAGAGGCTACAATGAGCAGTTCTTC	CASSPERDRGYNEQFF
TRBJ1-1	few	TRBV7-9	.	TGTGCCAGCAGCTTAGAGGCGGGAGGCACTGAAGCTTTCTTT	CASSLEAGGTEAFF
TRBJ1-2	.	TRBV30	.	TGTGCCTGGAGGGGAGGAGCTAACTATGGCTACACCTTC	CAWRGGANYGYTF
TRBJ2-7	.	TRBV7-8	.	TGTGCCAGCAGCGCCGGGCCCGGGAGCCCCCTAGAAAAGCAGTACTTC	CASSAGPGSPLEKQYF
TRBJ1-2	.	TRBV18	.	TGTGCCAGCTCGCTCACCTCAGGGGAAGGCTACACCTTC	CASSLTSGEGYTF
TRBJ1-2	.	TRBV29-1	TRBD1	TGCAGCGTTGATAATAGGGGGCTAGGGGGCTACACCTTC	CSVDNRGLGGYTF
TRBJ2-7	.	TRBV7-2	TRBD2	TGTGCCAGCAGCCGGAGTAGCGGGGCCTACGAGCAGTACTTC	CASSRSSGAYEQYF
TRBJ2-1	once	TRBV7-2	.	TGTGCCAGCAGCTTATCTACTAATGAGCAGTTCTTC	CASSLSTNEQFF